A selection of T cell receptor beta chains follows, all from one sample in a study of cytomegalovirus exposure and HLA in healthy donors. Sequenced by immunoSEQ multiplex PCR; TCRdb stores in-frame clones only, minus some. This table holds over 100,000 clones, 80% to 90% found once. The sequenced sample was PBMCs. All receptors derive from a woman in her 30s in good health and CMV-seronegative. The CDR3 runs from the conserved cysteine through the conserved F or W. The order of the fields is J gene, V gene, clone size, D gene, CDR3 DNA, CDR3 protein. D genes are given only for firm matches. Clone size, where shown, is once, few, many, or a class for clones that have expanded.

j_call: TRBJ1-5; v_call: TRBV18; clone_size: once; d_call: TRBD1; cdr3_nt: TGTGCCAGCTCACCACGGGCAGGGGGCATCAATCAGCCCCAGCATTTT; cdr3_aa: CASSPRAGGINQPQHF
j_call: TRBJ1-1; v_call: TRBV30; clone_size: once; d_call: NA; cdr3_nt: TGTGCCTGGAGCGGAGGTTTGACTGAAGCTTTCTTT; cdr3_aa: CAWSGGLTEAFF
j_call: TRBJ1-1; v_call: TRBV4-1; clone_size: NA; d_call: NA; cdr3_nt: TGCGCCAGCAGCCAAGTTCTGACAGGGAACACTGAAGCTTTCTTT; cdr3_aa: CASSQVLTGNTEAFF
j_call: TRBJ2-1; v_call: TRBV11-2; clone_size: NA; d_call: NA; cdr3_nt: TGTGCCAGCAGCTTATTTTTAGGGGTCGTAACCTACAATGAGCAGTTCTTC; cdr3_aa: CASSLFLGVVTYNEQFF
j_call: TRBJ1-5; v_call: TRBV10-2; clone_size: NA; d_call: NA; cdr3_nt: TGCGCCAGCAGCTCCGACTGGCAGGGTATCAAGCATTTT; cdr3_aa: CASSSDWQGIKHF
j_call: TRBJ2-1; v_call: TRBV4-1; clone_size: NA; d_call: TRBD2; cdr3_nt: TGCGCCAGCAGCCAAGGTTTACTAGCGGGGGGGCCGGGGTCCTACAATGAGCAGTTCTTC; cdr3_aa: CASSQGLLAGGPGSYNEQFF
j_call: TRBJ2-5; v_call: TRBV7-8; clone_size: NA; d_call: TRBD1; cdr3_nt: TGTGCCAGCAGCTTAGTCCGGACAGGGGGGGTGGAGACCCAGTACTTC; cdr3_aa: CASSLVRTGGVETQYF
j_call: TRBJ1-2; v_call: TRBV4-1; clone_size: NA; d_call: TRBD1; cdr3_nt: TGCGCCAGCAGCCAGATGGGGGTGACAGGGGGCAACTATGGCTACACCTTC; cdr3_aa: CASSQMGVTGGNYGYTF
j_call: TRBJ2-1; v_call: TRBV6-6; clone_size: NA; d_call: TRBD2; cdr3_nt: TGTGCCAGCAGCTGGACTAGCGGGAGTAGCTACAATGAGCAGTTCTTC; cdr3_aa: CASSWTSGSSYNEQFF
j_call: TRBJ2-2; v_call: TRBV7-6; clone_size: NA; d_call: NA; cdr3_nt: TGTGCCAGCAGCTTAGCGACGGGGTCGGGCACCGGGGAGCTGTTTTTT; cdr3_aa: CASSLATGSGTGELFF
j_call: TRBJ2-7; v_call: TRBV5-6; clone_size: NA; d_call: TRBD2; cdr3_nt: TGTGCCAGCAGCTTTTTCGCGGGAGGCAGAGAGCAGTACTTC; cdr3_aa: CASSFFAGGREQYF
j_call: TRBJ1-4; v_call: TRBV5-5; clone_size: few; d_call: NA; cdr3_nt: TGTGCCAGCAGCTTAGCTACAACTAATGAAAAACTGTTTTTT; cdr3_aa: CASSLATTNEKLFF
j_call: TRBJ1-4; v_call: TRBV2; clone_size: once; d_call: TRBD1; cdr3_nt: TGTGCCTGCGACCCCGGGACAGGGTATGAAAAACTGTTTTTT; cdr3_aa: CACDPGTGYEKLFF
j_call: TRBJ2-7; v_call: TRBV6-5; clone_size: NA; d_call: NA; cdr3_nt: TGTGCCATTACCTCGAGCTCCTACGAGCAGTACTTC; cdr3_aa: CAITSSSYEQYF
j_call: TRBJ2-7; v_call: TRBV7-9; clone_size: NA; d_call: TRBD2; cdr3_nt: TGTGCCAGCAGCTTTAGCGGGAGGAACGACGAGCAGTACTTC; cdr3_aa: CASSFSGRNDEQYF
j_call: TRBJ2-3; v_call: TRBV7-9; clone_size: NA; d_call: NA; cdr3_nt: TGTTCCAGCAGCTTCCACGCCCTCGGCGGTTACACAGATACGCAGTATTTT; cdr3_aa: CSSSFHALGGYTDTQYF
j_call: TRBJ2-2; v_call: TRBV9; clone_size: NA; d_call: NA; cdr3_nt: TGTGCCAGCAGCGTAGTCAGCACCGGGGAGCTGTTTTTT; cdr3_aa: CASSVVSTGELFF
j_call: TRBJ2-1; v_call: TRBV30; clone_size: NA; d_call: TRBD2; cdr3_nt: TGTGCCTGGGGACTAGCGGGAGGGAATGAGCAGTTCTTC; cdr3_aa: CAWGLAGGNEQFF
j_call: TRBJ2-4; v_call: TRBV30; clone_size: NA; d_call: NA; cdr3_nt: TGTGCCTGGAGTGTACCCAGGACGGGAAAAACCATTCAGTACTTC; cdr3_aa: CAWSVPRTGKTIQYF
j_call: TRBJ2-3; v_call: TRBV7-9; clone_size: NA; d_call: TRBD1; cdr3_nt: TGTGCCAGCAGCTGGCCGGGACAGGGATTCAGGGATACGCAGTATTTT; cdr3_aa: CASSWPGQGFRDTQYF
j_call: TRBJ2-5; v_call: TRBV2; clone_size: NA; d_call: NA; cdr3_nt: TGTGCCAGCAGTGACGTACTTAGCCAAGAGACCCAGTACTTC; cdr3_aa: CASSDVLSQETQYF
j_call: TRBJ1-1; v_call: TRBV28; clone_size: NA; d_call: NA; cdr3_nt: TGTGCCAGCAGTTTCCCCGCCACCCGAGGCACTGAAGCTTTCTTT; cdr3_aa: CASSFPATRGTEAFF
j_call: TRBJ2-7; v_call: TRBV6-6; clone_size: NA; d_call: TRBD2; cdr3_nt: TGTGCCAGCAGTTTTCCAAGCGGGGGCCACTCCTACGAGCAGTACTTC; cdr3_aa: CASSFPSGGHSYEQYF
j_call: TRBJ1-1; v_call: TRBV6-5; clone_size: once; d_call: NA; cdr3_nt: TGTGCCAGCAGTTACCAGTCGTCGGGGGGAGGGACTGAAGCTTTCTTT; cdr3_aa: CASSYQSSGGGTEAFF
j_call: TRBJ2-3; v_call: TRBV13; clone_size: NA; d_call: TRBD2; cdr3_nt: TGTGCCAGCAGCTTCCGGGGTGGGGAGGAAAGCGGGGGCCATTTT; cdr3_aa: CASSFRGGEESGGHF
j_call: TRBJ1-3; v_call: TRBV6-5; clone_size: once; d_call: NA; cdr3_nt: TGTGCCAGCAGTTACGATGGGCCGGGGGGCGACACCATATATTTT; cdr3_aa: CASSYDGPGGDTIYF
j_call: TRBJ1-2; v_call: TRBV28; clone_size: NA; d_call: NA; cdr3_nt: TGTGCCAGCAGCCCGGCGGGGCACCAAGGCTTCTATGGCTACACCTTC; cdr3_aa: CASSPAGHQGFYGYTF
j_call: TRBJ1-5; v_call: TRBV4-3; clone_size: NA; d_call: NA; cdr3_nt: TGCGCCAGCAGCCAAGAGTATCCGACCAGGGGAAATCAGCCCCAGCATTTT; cdr3_aa: CASSQEYPTRGNQPQHF
j_call: TRBJ1-4; v_call: TRBV15; clone_size: once; d_call: NA; cdr3_nt: TGTGCCACCAGCAGAGATTTTACCTACAGGGATGAAAAACTGTTTTTT; cdr3_aa: CATSRDFTYRDEKLFF
j_call: TRBJ2-1; v_call: TRBV18; clone_size: NA; d_call: TRBD1; cdr3_nt: TGTGCCAGCTCATCAACAGGGGGAAGCTCCTACAATGAGCAGTTCTTC; cdr3_aa: CASSSTGGSSYNEQFF
j_call: TRBJ2-1; v_call: TRBV6-5; clone_size: NA; d_call: TRBD2; cdr3_nt: TGTGCCAGCAGCCTCTCCGGGACTAGTAGCGAGCAGTTCTTC; cdr3_aa: CASSLSGTSSEQFF
j_call: TRBJ1-2; v_call: TRBV19; clone_size: NA; d_call: TRBD1; cdr3_nt: TGTGCCAGTAGTGCCCCTGGACAGGTCTATGGCTACACCTTC; cdr3_aa: CASSAPGQVYGYTF
j_call: TRBJ2-7; v_call: TRBV7-2; clone_size: NA; d_call: TRBD2; cdr3_nt: TGTGCCAGCAGAAAAAGTGGACTAGCCTACGAGCAGTACTTC; cdr3_aa: CASRKSGLAYEQYF
j_call: TRBJ2-1; v_call: TRBV5-4; clone_size: NA; d_call: TRBD2; cdr3_nt: TGTGCCAGCAGCGTGACTAGCGGGAGGGCGAATGAGCAGTTCTTC; cdr3_aa: CASSVTSGRANEQFF
j_call: TRBJ1-1; v_call: TRBV7-3; clone_size: NA; d_call: NA; cdr3_nt: TGTGCCAGCAGCCGCTTTGGGGGGGATAGTATGAACACTGAAGCTTTCTTT; cdr3_aa: CASSRFGGDSMNTEAFF
j_call: TRBJ2-2; v_call: TRBV19; clone_size: NA; d_call: NA; cdr3_nt: TGTGCCAGTAGATTCAGGGATGGCGGGGAGCTGTTTTTT; cdr3_aa: CASRFRDGGELFF
j_call: TRBJ2-3; v_call: TRBV27; clone_size: NA; d_call: TRBD2; cdr3_nt: TGTGCCAGCAGTTTATCAACCGGACCCCTAAAGCGGGAGGGCCCAGAAACAGATACGCAGTATTTT; cdr3_aa: CASSLSTGPLKREGPETDTQYF
j_call: TRBJ1-2; v_call: TRBV29-1; clone_size: few; d_call: TRBD1; cdr3_nt: TGCAGCGTGGGGGACAGGACAACGGATGGCTACACCTTC; cdr3_aa: CSVGDRTTDGYTF
j_call: TRBJ2-7; v_call: TRBV20-1; clone_size: NA; d_call: TRBD2; cdr3_nt: TGCAGTGCTAGAGGGGGGGAGGGGCAGTACTTC; cdr3_aa: CSARGGEGQYF
j_call: TRBJ2-3; v_call: TRBV28; clone_size: NA; d_call: TRBD2; cdr3_nt: TGTGCCAGCAGTGAGAGAGCGGGAGGCCCGACAGATACGCAGTATTTT; cdr3_aa: CASSERAGGPTDTQYF
j_call: TRBJ2-1; v_call: TRBV9; clone_size: NA; d_call: NA; cdr3_nt: TGTGCCAGCAGCGTAACAGGGATCGATGAGCAGTTCTTC; cdr3_aa: CASSVTGIDEQFF
j_call: TRBJ1-1; v_call: TRBV21-1; clone_size: NA; d_call: NA; cdr3_nt: TGTGCCAGCAGCAAAGAATCCCCGACTTCGGGACAGTTTCGCACTGAAGCTTTCTTT; cdr3_aa: CASSKESPTSGQFRTEAFF
j_call: TRBJ1-2; v_call: TRBV11-3; clone_size: NA; d_call: NA; cdr3_nt: TGTGCCAGCAGCTTAGATTGCAGGGTGTATTGCTACACCTTC; cdr3_aa: CASSLDCRVYCYTF
j_call: TRBJ2-7; v_call: TRBV7-9; clone_size: NA; d_call: NA; cdr3_nt: TGTTCCATCCGGGACACCTTCCGCTACGAGCAGTACTTC; cdr3_aa: CSIRDTFRYEQYF
j_call: TRBJ2-3; v_call: TRBV5-4; clone_size: NA; d_call: NA; cdr3_nt: TGTGCCAGCAGCTTGGTTCCGGGGAGCACAGATACGCAGTATTTT; cdr3_aa: CASSLVPGSTDTQYF
j_call: TRBJ1-1; v_call: TRBV7-2; clone_size: NA; d_call: NA; cdr3_nt: TGTGCCAGCAGCTTAGGGGGGCTTCCCACTGAAGCTTTCTTT; cdr3_aa: CASSLGGLPTEAFF
j_call: TRBJ2-3; v_call: TRBV25-1; clone_size: NA; d_call: NA; cdr3_nt: TGTGCCAGCAGTGAGGGCTGGGGGGTAGATACGCAGTATTTT; cdr3_aa: CASSEGWGVDTQYF
j_call: TRBJ2-1; v_call: TRBV14; clone_size: NA; d_call: NA; cdr3_nt: TGTGCCAGCAGCCCCCGCCACTCAGGGGTCTACAATGAGCAGTTCTTC; cdr3_aa: CASSPRHSGVYNEQFF
j_call: TRBJ2-7; v_call: TRBV28; clone_size: NA; d_call: NA; cdr3_nt: TGTGCCAGCAGTTGGCGGGGTCCTGCCTCCTACGAGCAGTACTTC; cdr3_aa: CASSWRGPASYEQYF
j_call: TRBJ2-7; v_call: TRBV28; clone_size: NA; d_call: TRBD1; cdr3_nt: TGTGCCAGCAGTTTACAACAGGGGGCCAACGAGCAGTACTTC; cdr3_aa: CASSLQQGANEQYF
j_call: TRBJ2-3; v_call: TRBV11-2; clone_size: NA; d_call: TRBD1; cdr3_nt: TGTGCCAGCAGCTCCTACGGACAGGGGGCAAGCACAGATACGCAGTATTTT; cdr3_aa: CASSSYGQGASTDTQYF
j_call: TRBJ2-7; v_call: TRBV7-9; clone_size: few; d_call: TRBD2; cdr3_nt: TGTGCCAGCAGCCCCCACGTGGGGGGGGTAGAAGACTACGAGCAGTACTTC; cdr3_aa: CASSPHVGGVEDYEQYF
j_call: TRBJ2-7; v_call: TRBV19; clone_size: NA; d_call: TRBD1; cdr3_nt: TGTGCCAGTAGTATTACAGGGGGCGTCCCGACCTACGAGCAGTACTTC; cdr3_aa: CASSITGGVPTYEQYF
j_call: TRBJ1-2; v_call: TRBV19; clone_size: NA; d_call: NA; cdr3_nt: TGTGCCAGTAGTATAGCGACCCGGGGGGACTATGGCTACACCTTC; cdr3_aa: CASSIATRGDYGYTF